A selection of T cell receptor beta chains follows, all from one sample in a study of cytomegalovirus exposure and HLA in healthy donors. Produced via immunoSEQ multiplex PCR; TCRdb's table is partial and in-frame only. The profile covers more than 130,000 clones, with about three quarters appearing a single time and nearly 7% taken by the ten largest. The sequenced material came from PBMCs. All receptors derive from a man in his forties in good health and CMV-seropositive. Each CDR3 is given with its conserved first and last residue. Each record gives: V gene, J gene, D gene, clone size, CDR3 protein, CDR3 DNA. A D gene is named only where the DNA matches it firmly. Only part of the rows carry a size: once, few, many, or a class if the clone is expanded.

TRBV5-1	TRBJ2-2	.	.	CASSLAALARTGELFF	TGCGCCAGCAGCTTGGCCGCACTAGCCAGAACCGGGGAGCTGTTTTTT
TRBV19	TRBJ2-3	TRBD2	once	CASRLAGDTDTQYF	TGTGCCAGTCGCTTGGCGGGGGACACAGATACGCAGTATTTT
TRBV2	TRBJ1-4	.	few	CASITGTRNEKLFF	TGTGCCAGCATTACAGGGACCCGTAATGAAAAACTGTTTTTT
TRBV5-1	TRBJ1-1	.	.	CASSFGPRGSWTEAFF	TGCGCCAGCAGCTTCGGGCCAAGGGGGTCGTGGACTGAAGCTTTCTTT
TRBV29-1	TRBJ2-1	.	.	CSVVTGSSYNEQFF	TGCAGCGTTGTGACGGGGAGCTCCTACAATGAGCAGTTCTTC
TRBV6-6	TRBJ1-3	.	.	CASSSGASGNTIYF	TGTGCCAGCAGTTCAGGGGCCTCTGGAAACACCATATATTTT
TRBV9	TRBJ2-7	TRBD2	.	CASSASGRYF	TGTGCCAGCAGCGCTAGCGGGAGGTACTTC
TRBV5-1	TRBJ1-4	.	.	CASTHEGAGQLFF	TGCGCCAGCACTCATGAAGGGGCGGGACAACTGTTTTTT
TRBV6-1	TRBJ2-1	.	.	CASSEWGRSNEQFF	TGTGCCAGCAGTGAGTGGGGGCGAAGCAATGAGCAGTTCTTC
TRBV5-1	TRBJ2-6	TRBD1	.	CASSLENRGRGSGANVLTF	TGCGCCAGCAGCTTGGAAAACAGGGGGCGAGGGTCTGGGGCCAACGTCCTGACTTTC
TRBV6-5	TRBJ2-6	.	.	CASSRGAGANVLTF	TGTGCCAGCAGCCGGGGAGCTGGGGCCAACGTCCTGACTTTC
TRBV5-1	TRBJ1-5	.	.	CASSLNIGGQPQHF	TGCGCCAGCAGCTTGAACATAGGGGGTCAGCCCCAGCATTTT
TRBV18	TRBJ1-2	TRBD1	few	CASSPKDRGSYGYTF	TGTGCCAGCTCACCGAAGGACAGGGGGTCCTATGGCTACACCTTC
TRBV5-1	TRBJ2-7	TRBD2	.	CASSLAASGFTFYEQYF	TGCGCCAGCAGCTTGGCGGCTAGCGGGTTTACCTTCTACGAGCAGTACTTC
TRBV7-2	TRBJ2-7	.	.	CASSPPRDNEQYF	TGTGCCAGCAGCCCCCCCAGGGACAACGAGCAGTACTTC
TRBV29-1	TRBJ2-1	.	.	CSDKDDRLGSYNEQFF	TGCAGCGACAAAGACGACAGGCTAGGATCCTACAATGAGCAGTTCTTC
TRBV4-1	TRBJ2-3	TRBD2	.	CASSQIAGVTDTQYF	TGCGCCAGCAGCCAAATAGCGGGGGTCACAGATACGCAGTATTTT
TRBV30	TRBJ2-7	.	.	CAWSVLGPHGGPSYEQYF	TGTGCCTGGAGTGTACTGGGGCCCCATGGGGGCCCTTCCTACGAGCAGTACTTC
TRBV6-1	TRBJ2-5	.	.	CASRTPRETQYF	TGTGCCAGCAGGACACCTCGGGAGACCCAGTACTTC
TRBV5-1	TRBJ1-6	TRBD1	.	CASSLASGGLYSPLHF	TGCGCCAGCAGCTTGGCCTCAGGGGGTCTCTATTCACCCCTCCACTTT
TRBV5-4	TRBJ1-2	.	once	CASSRDGQLANYGYTF	TGTGCCAGCAGTCGAGACGGACAGTTAGCTAACTATGGCTACACCTTC
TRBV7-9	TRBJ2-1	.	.	CASSLVGGMEQFF	TGTGCCAGCAGCTTAGTGGGGGGAATGGAGCAGTTCTTC
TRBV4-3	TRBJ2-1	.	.	CASSQAQGREQFF	TGCGCCAGCAGCCAAGCTCAGGGGCGTGAGCAGTTCTTC
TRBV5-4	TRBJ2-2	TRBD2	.	CASSSESSGGLGGELFF	TGTGCCAGCAGCTCAGAGTCCAGCGGGGGGCTTGGCGGGGAGCTGTTTTTT
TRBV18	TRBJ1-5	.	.	CASSPLAREANQPQHF	TGTGCCAGCTCACCACTTGCCAGGGAGGCCAATCAGCCCCAGCATTTT
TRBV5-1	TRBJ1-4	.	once	CASSLTGATNEKLFF	TGCGCCAGCAGCCTAACGGGGGCAACTAATGAAAAACTGTTTTTT
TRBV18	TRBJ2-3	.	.	CASFGGSRTDTQYF	TGTGCCAGCTTCGGAGGATCTCGCACAGATACGCAGTATTTT
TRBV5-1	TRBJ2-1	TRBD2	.	CASSLVLAGGRGEQFF	TGCGCCAGCAGCTTGGTTCTAGCGGGAGGTCGTGGTGAGCAGTTCTTC
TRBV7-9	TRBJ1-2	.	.	CASSLDVRESGYTF	TGTGCCAGCAGCCTAGACGTTCGGGAGTCTGGCTACACCTTC
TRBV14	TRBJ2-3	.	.	CASSQDRRERFTDTQYF	TGTGCCAGCAGCCAAGATAGGAGGGAGCGTTTCACAGATACGCAGTATTTT
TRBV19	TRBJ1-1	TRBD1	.	CASSIQGVNTEAFF	TGTGCCAGTAGTATCCAGGGGGTGAACACTGAAGCTTTCTTT
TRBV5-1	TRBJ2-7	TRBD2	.	CASSLAGMGLADYEQYF	TGCGCCAGCAGCTTGGCCGGTATGGGACTAGCGGACTACGAGCAGTACTTC
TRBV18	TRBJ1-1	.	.	CASSPGGGNTEAFF	TGTGCCAGCTCCCCTGGGGGAGGGAACACTGAAGCTTTCTTT
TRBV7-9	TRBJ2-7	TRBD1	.	CASSPGQGIRYEQYF	TGTGCCAGCAGCCCCGGACAGGGGATCCGCTACGAGCAGTACTTC
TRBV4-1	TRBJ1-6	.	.	CASDPDTLGNSPLHF	TGCGCCAGCGATCCGGACACCTTGGGAAATTCACCCCTCCACTTT
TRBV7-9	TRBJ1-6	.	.	CASSFATTASPLHF	TGTGCCAGCAGCTTCGCGACAACCGCCTCCCCCCTCCACTTT
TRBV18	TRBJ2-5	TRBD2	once	CASSRGTTLYF	TGTGCCAGCTCCCGGGGGACTACCCTGTACTTC
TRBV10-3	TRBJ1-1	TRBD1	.	CAIRDSGGTNTEAFF	TGTGCCATCAGAGACTCAGGGGGAACGAACACTGAAGCTTTCTTT
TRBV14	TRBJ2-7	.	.	CASSQSGQSRDEQYF	TGTGCCAGCAGCCAGAGTGGACAGTCTAGAGACGAGCAGTACTTC
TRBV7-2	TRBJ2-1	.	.	CASSLGGQNEQFF	TGTGCCAGCAGCTTGGGGGGGCAAAATGAGCAGTTCTTC
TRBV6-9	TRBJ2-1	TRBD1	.	CASSYDRGDSRSYNEQFF	TGTGCCAGCAGTTATGACAGGGGTGATTCAAGGTCCTACAATGAGCAGTTCTTC
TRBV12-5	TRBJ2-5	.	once	CASSGIQETQYF	TGTGCTAGTAGCGGAATCCAAGAGACCCAGTACTTC
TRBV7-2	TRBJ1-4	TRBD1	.	CASSSGQGSPEKLFF	TGTGCCAGCAGCTCCGGACAGGGTTCACCTGAAAAACTGTTTTTT
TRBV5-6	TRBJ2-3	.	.	CASSWGESADTQYF	TGTGCCAGCAGCTGGGGGGAGTCTGCAGATACGCAGTATTTT
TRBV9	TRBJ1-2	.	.	CASSVAERILQDPRDGYTF	TGTGCCAGCAGCGTAGCTGAAAGAATTTTACAGGACCCTAGGGATGGCTACACCTTC
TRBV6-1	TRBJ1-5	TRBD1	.	CASSDRTGINQPQHF	TGTGCCAGCAGTGATAGGACAGGGATAAATCAGCCCCAGCATTTT
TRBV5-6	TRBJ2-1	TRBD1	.	CASSSPGQGSRNEQFF	TGTGCCAGCAGTTCACCGGGACAGGGATCTCGCAATGAGCAGTTCTTC
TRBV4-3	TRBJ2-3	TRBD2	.	CASSQDAGLAGGTQYF	TGCGCCAGCAGCCAAGACGCGGGACTAGCGGGAGGTACGCAGTATTTT
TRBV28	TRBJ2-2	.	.	CASSLGLNTGELFF	TGTGCCAGCAGTTTGGGACTTAACACCGGGGAGCTGTTTTTT
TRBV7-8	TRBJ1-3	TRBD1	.	CASSQPWGQGAPFSGNTIYF	TGTGCCAGCAGCCAACCCTGGGGACAGGGAGCACCATTCTCTGGAAACACCATATATTTT